A selection of T cell receptor beta chains follows, all from one sample in a study of blood T cell repertoires in COVID-19. Clones were read by immunoSEQ multiplex PCR, and TCRdb kept only the in-frame ones, dropping some. This table has 95,000 to 150,000 clones, around 77% appearing once. The sequencing sample was made of peripheral blood. These TCRs come from a man aged 55-75 years with active or convalescent COVID-19. The CDR3 runs from the conserved cysteine through the conserved F or W. A D gene is named only where the DNA matches it firmly. Clone sizes are given selectively: once, few, many, or a class where the clone is expanded.

TRBV7-2,.,.,TRBJ2-3,TGTGCCAGCACCTCGTATAGCGCAGATACGCAGTATTTT,CASTSYSADTQYF
TRBV5-6,.,few,TRBJ1-2,TGTGCCAGCAGCTTGTGGACTCTTACCCGCTATGGCTACACCTTC,CASSLWTLTRYGYTF
TRBV6-5,TRBD1,.,TRBJ1-4,TGTGCCAGCAAAAACAGGGGAACAACTAATGAAAAACTGTTTTTT,CASKNRGTTNEKLFF
TRBV29-1,TRBD1,.,TRBJ1-5,TGCAGCGTTGATGGGACAGAGGGTCAGCCCCAGCATTTT,CSVDGTEGQPQHF
TRBV7-9,TRBD1,.,TRBJ2-1,TGTGCCAGCGGTCGGGGACAGGGGTTGAATGAGCAGTTCTTC,CASGRGQGLNEQFF
TRBV29-1,TRBD1,few,TRBJ2-7,TGCAGCGGTGGGGGACAGGGAGGTAACGAGCAGTACTTC,CSGGGQGGNEQYF
TRBV18,TRBD1,many,TRBJ1-1,TGTGCCAGCTCACCGCGACAGGGGGCGGACACTGAAGCTTTCTTT,CASSPRQGADTEAFF
TRBV12-5,TRBD1,.,TRBJ2-5,TGTGCTAGTGGTTCCGGGACAGGGGCAGAAGAGACCCAGTACTTC,CASGSGTGAEETQYF
TRBV28,TRBD2,.,TRBJ2-5,TGTGCCAGCAGGTCGACTAGCGGCTCAGGGACCCAGTACTTC,CASRSTSGSGTQYF
TRBV4-3,TRBD1,.,TRBJ1-4,TGCGCCAGCAGCCAGGCCGGGACAGGGGGCGAAAAACTGTTTTTT,CASSQAGTGGEKLFF
TRBV28,TRBD1,.,TRBJ1-3,TGTGCCAGCAGTTCGGACAGGGTCTTGGGAAACACCATATATTTT,CASSSDRVLGNTIYF
TRBV19,TRBD1,.,TRBJ2-5,TGTGCCAGTAGTAGGGGACAGCAAGAGACCCAGTACTTC,CASSRGQQETQYF
TRBV18,.,.,TRBJ1-1,TGTGCCAGCTCACCATCGGGGACTTGGGACACTGAAGCTTTCTTT,CASSPSGTWDTEAFF
TRBV7-8,TRBD1,.,TRBJ2-5,TGTGCCAGCAGCTCGGGACAGGAAGAGACCCAGTACTTC,CASSSGQEETQYF
TRBV7-6,.,.,TRBJ2-5,TGTGCCAGCAGCTTAGCAGGACTTGGGGAGACCCAGTACTTC,CASSLAGLGETQYF
TRBV4-1,.,many,TRBJ2-7,TGCGCCAGCAGCCAAGATAGGCCTAGCGAGTACGAGCAGTACTTC,CASSQDRPSEYEQYF
TRBV6-5,TRBD2,.,TRBJ2-1,TGTGCCAGCCGTACTAGCGGGATAAGGAATGAGCAGTTCTTC,CASRTSGIRNEQFF
TRBV28,TRBD1,once,TRBJ2-7,TGTGCCAGCAGTGTGACAGGGATTAGCTCCTACGAGCAGTACTTC,CASSVTGISSYEQYF
TRBV10-2,.,.,TRBJ2-7,TGCGCCAGCCTGAGTATAATGGCGGGCACTTCCTACGAGCAGTACTTC,CASLSIMAGTSYEQYF
TRBV14,.,.,TRBJ1-2,TGTGCCAGCAGCCAAGGGGCGAATGGCTACACCTTC,CASSQGANGYTF
TRBV30,.,.,TRBJ1-2,TGTGCCTGGGGACAAAACTATGGCTACACCTTC,CAWGQNYGYTF
TRBV7-9,TRBD1,.,TRBJ2-7,TGTGCCAGCAGCCGGCGGGACAGGGGGCGCGAGCAGTACTTC,CASSRRDRGREQYF
TRBV6-2/TRBV6-3,.,few,TRBJ2-7,TGTGCCAGCAGTAACGGGGGTCGGGAGCAGTACTTC,CASSNGGREQYF
TRBV28,.,.,TRBJ2-5,TGTGCCAGTCGAGGGGGAATCGGGAGGACCGCAGGGGAGACCCAGTACTTC,CASRGGIGRTAGETQYF
TRBV7-9,TRBD1,.,TRBJ2-2,TGTGCCAGCAGCTTCACAGGGGAAAACACCGGGGAGCTGTTTTTT,CASSFTGENTGELFF
TRBV27,TRBD1,.,TRBJ1-4,TGTGCCAGCAGTTCGGGACAGGGAAGGGAAAAACTGTTTTTT,CASSSGQGREKLFF
TRBV4-3,.,.,TRBJ2-5,TGCGCCAGCAGCCGGAGGGGCCCGGGAGAGACCCAGTACTTC,CASSRRGPGETQYF
TRBV28,TRBD2,.,TRBJ2-7,TGTGCCAGCAGTCCCGTCTTTAGCGGGAGGCCAACCTACGAGCAGTACTTC,CASSPVFSGRPTYEQYF
TRBV19,.,.,TRBJ1-1,TGTGCCAGTAAAGGGGCATCGGCTCTGAACACTGAAGCTTTCTTT,CASKGASALNTEAFF
TRBV9,TRBD2,.,TRBJ2-5,TGTGCCAGCAGCGCGATAGCGGGAGGGCCGATACAAGAGACCCAGTACTTC,CASSAIAGGPIQETQYF
TRBV18,.,few,TRBJ2-7,TGTGCCAGCTCACTTAAGACAGGAGACTACGAGCAGTACTTC,CASSLKTGDYEQYF
TRBV28,TRBD2,.,TRBJ2-7,TGTGCCAGCACCATTCCCCGGGGACTAAGGCACGAGCAGTACTTC,CASTIPRGLRHEQYF
TRBV11-3,TRBD1,once,TRBJ2-7,TGTGCCAGCAGCCGGGGACAGGGAGCCTACGAGCAGTACTTC,CASSRGQGAYEQYF
TRBV28,TRBD2,.,TRBJ2-3,TGTGCCAGCAGCCCATTTATTTTAGCGGGGGCTACAGATACGCAGTATTTT,CASSPFILAGATDTQYF
TRBV6-6,.,many,TRBJ2-7,TGTGCCAGCAAGGGGACTCAAAGAGGGCAGTACTTC,CASKGTQRGQYF
TRBV27,.,.,TRBJ1-1,TGTGCCAGCGGGCCGGTGGGCTTAACTGAAGCTTTCTTT,CASGPVGLTEAFF
TRBV6-2/TRBV6-3,.,.,TRBJ1-1,TGTGCCAGCAGTTACTTAGGCAGGGGTGAAGCTTTCTTT,CASSYLGRGEAFF
TRBV4-1,.,.,TRBJ2-1,TGCGCCAGCAGGCCCGGGAGCTCCTACAATGAGCAGTTCTTC,CASRPGSSYNEQFF
TRBV30,TRBD1,.,TRBJ2-7,TGTGCCTGGAGCCCCGGGACAGGGGGCGCCGAGCAGTACTTC,CAWSPGTGGAEQYF
TRBV5-6,TRBD2,.,TRBJ2-7,TGTGCCAGCAGCCCGGACGGGGGGTCGTCGGCCTACGAGCAGTACTTC,CASSPDGGSSAYEQYF
TRBV7-9,.,few,TRBJ1-2,TGTGCCAGCAGCTTGGGCCCGAGCCGCCCTGGCTACACCTTC,CASSLGPSRPGYTF
TRBV2,TRBD1,.,TRBJ2-7,TGTGCCAGCAGGGACCGGGACAGGCGAATCTACGAGCAGTACTTC,CASRDRDRRIYEQYF
TRBV19,.,.,TRBJ1-4,TGTGCCAGTAGTATAGCACAGAACAATGAAAAACTGTTTTTT,CASSIAQNNEKLFF